This T cell receptor (beta chain) was found in a study of CD8 T cells in Susac syndrome. Study observations and caveats: A relatively small number of individuals underwent TCR sequencing and HLA analysis.

This clonotype was found a few times. Its antigen remains unidentified. CDR1 is SGHRS, CDR2 YFSETQ, per germline. CDR3 size: 14 residues. Trimming took 3 bases from V and 4 from J, leaving 11 bases between them. TCR beta from blood CD8+ and CD4+ T cells was sequenced. TEMRA cells were FACS-enriched, and CD8+ and CD4+ T cells were isolated negatively. cDNA came from about 0.46 to 1 ug RNA primed by random hexamers. The immunoSEQ assay covered 54 Vbeta and 13 Jbeta segments for CDR3. TCRdb re-called the immunoSEQ multiplex PCR reads with MiXCR, one entry per CDR3 protein. The table includes approximately 120,000 distinct CDR3 sequences, more than 90% detected once.

The TCR comes from a human donor in good health. The chain recombines TRBV5-1 with TRBJ2-1, with D perhaps TRBD1 (7 bases). Source material: CD4+ T cells from PBMCs. The CDR3 here is CASSSGDRYNEQFF. The CDR3 bases are TGCGCCAGCAGCTCGGGGGACAGATACAATGAGCAGTTCTTC.